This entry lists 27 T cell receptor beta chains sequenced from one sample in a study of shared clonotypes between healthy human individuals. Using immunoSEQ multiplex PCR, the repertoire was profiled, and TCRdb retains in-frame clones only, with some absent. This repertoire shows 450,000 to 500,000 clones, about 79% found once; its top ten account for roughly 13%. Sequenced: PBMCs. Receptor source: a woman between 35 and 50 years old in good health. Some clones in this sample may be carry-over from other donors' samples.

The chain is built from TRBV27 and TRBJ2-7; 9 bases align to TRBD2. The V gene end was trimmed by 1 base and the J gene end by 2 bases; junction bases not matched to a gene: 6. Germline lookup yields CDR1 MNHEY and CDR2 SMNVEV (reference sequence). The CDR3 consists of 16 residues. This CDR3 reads CASSLYGLARPYEQYF. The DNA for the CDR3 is TGTGCCAGCAGTTTATACGGACTAGCGAGGCCCTACGAGCAGTACTTC.

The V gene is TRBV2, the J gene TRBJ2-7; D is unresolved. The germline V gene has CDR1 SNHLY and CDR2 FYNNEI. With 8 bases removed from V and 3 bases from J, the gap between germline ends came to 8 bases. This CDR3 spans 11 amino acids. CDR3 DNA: TGTGCCAGCGCCTCGTACTACGAGCAGTACTTC. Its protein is CASASYYEQYF.

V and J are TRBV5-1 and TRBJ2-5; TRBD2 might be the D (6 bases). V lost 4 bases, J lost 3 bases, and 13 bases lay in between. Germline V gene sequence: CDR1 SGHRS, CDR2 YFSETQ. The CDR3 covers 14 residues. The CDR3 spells CASSPQRGKETQYF. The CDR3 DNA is TGCGCCAGCAGCCCACAGCGCGGGAAAGAGACCCAGTACTTC.

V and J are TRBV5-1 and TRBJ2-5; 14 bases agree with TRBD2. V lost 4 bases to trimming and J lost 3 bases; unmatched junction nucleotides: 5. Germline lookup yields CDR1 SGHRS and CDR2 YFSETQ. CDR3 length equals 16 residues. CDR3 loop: CASSPPTSGREETQYF. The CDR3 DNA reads TGCGCCAGCAGCCCCCCGACTAGCGGGAGGGAAGAGACCCAGTACTTC. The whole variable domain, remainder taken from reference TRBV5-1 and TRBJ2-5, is KAGVTQTPRYLIKTRGQQVTLSCSPISGHRSVSWYQQTPGQGLQFLFEYFSETQRNKGNFPGRFSGRQFSNSRSEMNVSTLELGDSALYLCASSPPTSGREETQYFGPGTRLLVL.

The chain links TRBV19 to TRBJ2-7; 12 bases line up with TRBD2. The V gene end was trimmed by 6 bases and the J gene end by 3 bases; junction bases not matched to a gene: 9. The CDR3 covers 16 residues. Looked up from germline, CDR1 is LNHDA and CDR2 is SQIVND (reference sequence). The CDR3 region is CASSLPGLAGLYEQYF. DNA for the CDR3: TGTGCCAGTAGCCTTCCTGGACTAGCGGGGCTCTACGAGCAGTACTTC.

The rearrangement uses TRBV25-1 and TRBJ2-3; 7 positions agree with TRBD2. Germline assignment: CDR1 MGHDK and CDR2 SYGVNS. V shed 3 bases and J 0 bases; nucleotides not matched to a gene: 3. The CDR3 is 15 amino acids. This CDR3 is CASSEAGASTDTQYF. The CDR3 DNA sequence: TGTGCCAGCAGTGAGGCGGGAGCTAGCACAGATACGCAGTATTTT.

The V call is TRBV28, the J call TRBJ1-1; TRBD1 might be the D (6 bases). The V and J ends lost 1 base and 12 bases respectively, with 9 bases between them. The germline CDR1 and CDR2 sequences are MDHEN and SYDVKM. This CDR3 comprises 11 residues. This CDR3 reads CASSLFQGTFF. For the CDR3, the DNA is TGTGCCAGCAGTTTATTCCAGGGGACTTTCTTT.

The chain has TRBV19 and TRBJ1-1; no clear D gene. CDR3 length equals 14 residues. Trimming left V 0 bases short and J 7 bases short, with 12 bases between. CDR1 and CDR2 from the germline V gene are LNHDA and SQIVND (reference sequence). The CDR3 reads CASSIDHGGSEAFF. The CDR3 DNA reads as TGTGCCAGTAGTATAGATCATGGAGGGAGTGAAGCTTTCTTT. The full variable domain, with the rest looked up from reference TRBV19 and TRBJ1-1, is DGGITQSPKYLFRKEGQNVTLSCEQNLNHDAMYWYRQDPGQGLRLIYYSQIVNDFQKGDIAEGYSVSREKKESFPLTVTSAQKNPTAFYLCASSIDHGGSEAFFGQGTRLTVV.

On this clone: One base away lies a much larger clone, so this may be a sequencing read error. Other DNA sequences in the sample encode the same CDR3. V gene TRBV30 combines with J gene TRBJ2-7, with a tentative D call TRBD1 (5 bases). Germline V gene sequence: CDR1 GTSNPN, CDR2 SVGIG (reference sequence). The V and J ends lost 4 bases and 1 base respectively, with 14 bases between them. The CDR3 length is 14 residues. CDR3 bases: TGTGCCTGGAAGGCAGGGCTCCTTTCCTACGAGCAGTACTTC. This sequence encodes CAWKAGLLSYEQYF. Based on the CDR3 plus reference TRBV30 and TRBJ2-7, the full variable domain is SQTIHQWPATLVQPVGSPLSLECTVEGTSNPNLYWYRQAAGRGLQLLFYSVGIGQISSEVPQNLSASRPQDRQFILSSKKLLLSDSGFYLCAWKAGLLSYEQYFGPGTRLTVT.

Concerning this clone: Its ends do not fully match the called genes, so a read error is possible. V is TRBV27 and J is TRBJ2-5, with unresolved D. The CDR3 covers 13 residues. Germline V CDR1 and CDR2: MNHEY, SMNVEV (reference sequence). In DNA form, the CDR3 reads TGTGCCAACAGTTTTAACCCGGAGGAGACCCAGTACTTC. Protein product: CANSFNPEETQYF.

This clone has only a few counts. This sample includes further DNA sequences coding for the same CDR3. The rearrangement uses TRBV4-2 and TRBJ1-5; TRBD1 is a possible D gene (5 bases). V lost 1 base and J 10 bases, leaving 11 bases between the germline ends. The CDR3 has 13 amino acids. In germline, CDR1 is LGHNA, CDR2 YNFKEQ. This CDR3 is CASSQVKGRPQHF. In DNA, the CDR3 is TGTGCCAGCAGCCAAGTAAAGGGGCGACCCCAGCATTTT.

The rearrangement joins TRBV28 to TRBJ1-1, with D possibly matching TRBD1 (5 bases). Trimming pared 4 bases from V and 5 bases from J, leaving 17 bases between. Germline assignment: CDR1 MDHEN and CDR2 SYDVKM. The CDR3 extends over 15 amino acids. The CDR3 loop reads CASSYGGGMGTEAFF. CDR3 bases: TGTGCCAGCAGTTACGGCGGGGGAATGGGGACTGAAGCTTTCTTT. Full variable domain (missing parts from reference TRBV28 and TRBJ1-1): DVKVTQSSRYLVKRTGEKVFLECVQDMDHENMFWYRQDPGLGLRLIYFSYDVKMKEKGDIPEGYSVSREKKERFSLILESASTNQTSMYLCASSYGGGMGTEAFFGQGTRLTVV.

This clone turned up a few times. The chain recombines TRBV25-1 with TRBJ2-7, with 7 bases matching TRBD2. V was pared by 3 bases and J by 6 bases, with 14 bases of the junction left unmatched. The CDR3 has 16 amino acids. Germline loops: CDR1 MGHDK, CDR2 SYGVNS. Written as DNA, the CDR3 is TGTGCCAGCAGTGAGTCTAGCGGAGGGGTTGCATCCGAGCAGTACTTC. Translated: CASSESSGGVASEQYF.

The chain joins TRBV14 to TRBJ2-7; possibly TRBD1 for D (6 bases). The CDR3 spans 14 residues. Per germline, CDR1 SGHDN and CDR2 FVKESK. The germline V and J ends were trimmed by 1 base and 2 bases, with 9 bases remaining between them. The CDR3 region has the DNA TGTGCCAGCAGCCAAGGGACAGCAGCCTACGAGCAGTACTTC. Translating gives CASSQGTAAYEQYF.

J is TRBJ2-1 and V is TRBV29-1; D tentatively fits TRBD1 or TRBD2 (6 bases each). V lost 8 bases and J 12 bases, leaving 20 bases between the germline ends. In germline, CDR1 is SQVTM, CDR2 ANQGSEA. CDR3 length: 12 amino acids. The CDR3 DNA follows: TGCAGCCTACAGGGTAGCGGAGCTGGGCAGTTCTTC. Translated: CSLQGSGAGQFF.

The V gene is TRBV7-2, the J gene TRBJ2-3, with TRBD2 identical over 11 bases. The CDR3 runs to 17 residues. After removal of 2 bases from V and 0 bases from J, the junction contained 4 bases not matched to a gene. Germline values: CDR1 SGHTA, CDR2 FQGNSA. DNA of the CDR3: TGTGCCAGCAGCTTACAGACTAGCGGGACTAGCACAGATACGCAGTATTTT. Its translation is CASSLQTSGTSTDTQYF. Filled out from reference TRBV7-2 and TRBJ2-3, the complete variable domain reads GAGVSQSPSNKVTEKGKDVELRCDPISGHTALYWYRQSLGQGLEFLIYFQGNSAPDKSGLPSDRFSAERTGGSVSTLTIQRTQQEDSAVYLCASSLQTSGTSTDTQYFGPGTRLTVL.

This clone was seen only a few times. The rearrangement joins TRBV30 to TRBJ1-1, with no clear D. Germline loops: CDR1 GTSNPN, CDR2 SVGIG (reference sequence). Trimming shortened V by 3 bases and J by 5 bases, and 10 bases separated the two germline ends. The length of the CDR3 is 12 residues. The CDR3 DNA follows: TGTGCCTGGAGCGGAGGGCGAACTGAAGCTTTCTTT. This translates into CAWSGGRTEAFF. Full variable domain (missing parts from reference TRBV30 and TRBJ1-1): SQTIHQWPATLVQPVGSPLSLECTVEGTSNPNLYWYRQAAGRGLQLLFYSVGIGQISSEVPQNLSASRPQDRQFILSSKKLLLSDSGFYLCAWSGGRTEAFFGQGTRLTVV.

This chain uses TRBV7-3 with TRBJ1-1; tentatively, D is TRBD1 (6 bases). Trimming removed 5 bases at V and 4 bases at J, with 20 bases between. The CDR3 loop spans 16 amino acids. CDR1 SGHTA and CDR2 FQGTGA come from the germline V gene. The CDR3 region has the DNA TGTGCCAGCAGCCCCAACCCCGGGCAGGGGCTCACTGAAGCTTTCTTT. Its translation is CASSPNPGQGLTEAFF.

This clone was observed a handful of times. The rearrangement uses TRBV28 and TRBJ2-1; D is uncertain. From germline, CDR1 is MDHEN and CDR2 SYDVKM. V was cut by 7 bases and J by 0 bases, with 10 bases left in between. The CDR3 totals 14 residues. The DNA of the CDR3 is TGTGCCAGCACGCGGCGACGCTCCTACAATGAGCAGTTCTTC. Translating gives CASTRRRSYNEQFF.

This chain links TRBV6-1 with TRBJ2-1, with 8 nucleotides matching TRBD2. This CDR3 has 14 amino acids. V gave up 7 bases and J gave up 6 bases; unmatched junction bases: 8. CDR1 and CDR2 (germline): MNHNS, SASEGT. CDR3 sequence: CASNPEREINEQFF. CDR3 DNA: TGTGCCAGCAATCCCGAGCGGGAGATCAATGAGCAGTTCTTC.

The DNA of the CDR3 is TGTGCCAGCAGAGACCGGGGCCCCGAGCAGTACTTC. Amino acids: CASRDRGPEQYF. The rearrangement joins TRBV11-2 to TRBJ2-5; either TRBD1 or TRBD2 may fit D (5 bases each). TRBJ2-7 matches the DNA end more closely, so the J call is doubtful. The CDR3 has 12 amino acids. The V gene's germline CDR1 is SGHAT and CDR2 FQNNGV.

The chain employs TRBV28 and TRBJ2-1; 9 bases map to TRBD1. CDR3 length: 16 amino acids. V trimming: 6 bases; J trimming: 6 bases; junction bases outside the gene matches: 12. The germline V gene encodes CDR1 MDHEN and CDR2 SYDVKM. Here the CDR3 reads CASRAPRQGVTNEQFF. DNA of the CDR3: TGTGCCAGCAGAGCCCCTAGACAGGGGGTCACCAATGAGCAGTTCTTC.

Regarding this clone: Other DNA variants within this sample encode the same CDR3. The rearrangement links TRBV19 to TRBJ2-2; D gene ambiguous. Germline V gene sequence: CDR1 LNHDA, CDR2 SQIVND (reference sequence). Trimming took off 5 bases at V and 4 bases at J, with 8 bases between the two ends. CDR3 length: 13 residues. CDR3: CASSSGSTGELFF. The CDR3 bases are TGTGCCAGTAGTTCAGGAAGCACCGGGGAGCTGTTTTTT.

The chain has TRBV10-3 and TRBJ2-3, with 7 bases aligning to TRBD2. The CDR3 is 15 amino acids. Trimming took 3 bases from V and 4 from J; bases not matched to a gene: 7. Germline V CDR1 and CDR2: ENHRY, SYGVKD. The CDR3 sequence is CAISEWAGVSDTQYF. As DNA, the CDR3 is TGTGCCATCAGTGAATGGGCGGGAGTTTCAGATACGCAGTATTTT.

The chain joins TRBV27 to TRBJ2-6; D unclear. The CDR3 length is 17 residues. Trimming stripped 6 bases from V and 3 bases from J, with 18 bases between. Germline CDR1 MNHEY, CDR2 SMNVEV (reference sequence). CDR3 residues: CASSPDRYVGGANVLTF. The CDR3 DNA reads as TGTGCCAGCAGCCCAGATCGTTATGTGGGTGGGGCCAACGTCCTGACTTTC.

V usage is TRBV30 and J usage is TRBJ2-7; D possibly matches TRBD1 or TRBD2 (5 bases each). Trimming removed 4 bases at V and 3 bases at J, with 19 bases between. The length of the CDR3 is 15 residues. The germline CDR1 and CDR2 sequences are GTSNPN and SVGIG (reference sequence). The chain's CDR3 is CAWNGGWLALYEQYF. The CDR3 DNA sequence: TGTGCCTGGAATGGGGGTTGGCTAGCCCTCTACGAGCAGTACTTC.

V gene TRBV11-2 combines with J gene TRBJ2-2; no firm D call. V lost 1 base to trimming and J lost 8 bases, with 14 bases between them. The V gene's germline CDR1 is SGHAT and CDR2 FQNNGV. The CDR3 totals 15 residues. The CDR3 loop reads CASSLVDSSAGELFF. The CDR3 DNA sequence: TGTGCCAGCAGCTTAGTAGACTCCTCGGCGGGGGAGCTGTTTTTT.